A single sample is the source of the 3 T cell receptor beta chains below, sequenced in a study of cytomegalovirus exposure and HLA in healthy donors. Both 60 Vbeta primers and 13 Jbeta primers went into the PCR. TCRdb keeps only in-frame clones here, not all; method: immunoSEQ multiplex PCR. The repertoire holds 110,000 to 150,000 clones, with 65% to 90% as singletons. Sequencing was performed on PBMCs. Receptors originate from a female donor in good health and CMV-seronegative.

The chain carries TRBV14 and TRBJ2-7; 10 nucleotides agree with TRBD1. Germline V gives CDR1 SGHDN, CDR2 FVKESK. CDR3 length: 15 amino acids. Trimming cost V 0 bases and J 3 bases; bases outside gene matches: 2. The CDR3 nucleotides read TGTGCCAGCAGCCAAGAGGACAGGGGGTTCTACGAGCAGTACTTC. It translates to CASSQEDRGFYEQYF.

This clone was counted only a few times. The chain has TRBV28 and TRBJ2-5; a possible D gene is TRBD2 (6 bases). Germline loops: CDR1 MDHEN, CDR2 SYDVKM. This CDR3 spans 14 amino acids. V shed 7 bases and J shed 2 bases, with 14 bases lying between them. The CDR3 reads CASIRGGAQETQYF. CDR3 nucleotide sequence: TGTGCCAGCATTAGGGGAGGCGCACAAGAGACCCAGTACTTC.

The chain uses TRBV28 and TRBJ2-5, with a weak D call TRBD1 (6 bases). Per the germline V gene, CDR1 is MDHEN and CDR2 is SYDVKM. Trimming shortened V by 7 bases and J by 4 bases, and 16 bases separated the two germline ends. This CDR3 spans 14 amino acids. Here the CDR3 reads CASISLGQRETQYF. The CDR3 DNA is TGTGCCAGCATCTCTTTGGGACAACGAGAGACCCAGTACTTC.